This T cell receptor beta chain derives from a study of CD8 T cells in Susac syndrome. The CDR3 spans 17 residues. In germline, CDR1 is SGHRS, CDR2 YFSETQ. About this clonotype: One end of the junction is discordant with germline, which a read error may explain.

An amount of RNA that ranged from roughly 0.45 to 1 ug was reverse transcribed with random hexamers. TCRdb fed the immunoSEQ multiplex PCR reads into MiXCR, producing one record per CDR3 protein. The table records roughly 190,000 distinct CDR3 sequences, 93% of them present only once. This TCR came from a human donor in good health. The chain combines TRBV5-1 with TRBJ2-6, with D possibly TRBD1 on 6 matching bases. Sequenced material: CD4+ T cells from PBMCs. Here the CDR3 reads CASRFGQRNSGANVLTF. The CDR3, as DNA: TGCGCCAGCCGCTTTGGACAGAGAAACTCTGGGGCCAACGTCCTGACTTTC.